Listed here are 20 T cell receptor beta chains from one sample, sequenced in a study of T-cell memory formation after mild COVID-19. TCRdb re-called the 5' RACE reads with MiXCR, one entry per CDR3 protein. Of 250,000 to 300,000 distinct CDR3 sequences listed, 15% to 20% were seen once; the top ten hold roughly 20%. Source material: PBMCs or a T cell subset sorted from them (not recorded which). Receptors originate from a man in his late teens or twenties who had mild COVID-19 (a few samples of this study predate the infection). Cell type and time point are not known.

The chain couples TRBV24-1 to TRBJ2-2, with D uncertain. This CDR3 region has 17 residues. Germline assignment: CDR1 KGHDR and CDR2 SFDVKD. V gave up 0 bases and J gave up 0 bases, with 10 bases separating them. The CDR3 is CATSDLMGRSNTGELFF. CDR3 DNA sequence: TGTGCCACCAGTGATTTGATGGGCAGGTCGAACACCGGGGAGCTGTTTTTT.

The chain joins TRBV4-2 to TRBJ1-5; a weak D match, TRBD1 (5 bases). With 1 base removed from V and 2 bases from J, the gap between germline ends came to 9 bases. The CDR3 spans 15 residues. The V gene's germline CDR1 is LGHNA and CDR2 YNFKEQ. CDR3 sequence: CASSQVWGRNQPQHF. The CDR3 DNA is TGTGCCAGCAGCCAAGTTTGGGGCCGCAATCAGCCCCAGCATTTT.

CDR3 DNA: TGTGCCAGCGCTAGGGACACTAACTATGGCTACACCTTC. This encodes CASARDTNYGYTF. The rearrangement links TRBV6-5 to TRBJ1-2; tentatively, D is TRBD1 (6 bases). Trimming took 8 bases from V and 0 from J, leaving 10 bases between them. Per germline, CDR1 MNHEY and CDR2 SVGAGI. The CDR3 spans 13 residues.

This clonotype was seen a few times. The chain combines TRBV5-1 with TRBJ2-2, with 8 bases identical to TRBD1. The V gene end was trimmed by 2 bases and the J gene end by 6 bases; junction bases not matched to a gene: 6. Germline assignment: CDR1 SGHRS and CDR2 YFSETQ. This CDR3 region has 15 residues. CDR3 in DNA: TGCGCCAGCAGCTTCCAGGGGGCGAATGCCGGGGAGCTGTTTTTT. Translating it yields CASSFQGANAGELFF.

The chain recombines TRBV7-3 with TRBJ2-7; 11 bases are a match to TRBD2. This CDR3 region has 13 residues. V lost 2 bases to trimming and J lost 6 bases; unmatched junction nucleotides: 0. The germline gives CDR1 SGHTA, CDR2 FQGTGA. The CDR3 region has the DNA TGTGCCAGCAGCTTACTAGCGGGGGGCGAGCAGTACTTC. Translating gives CASSLLAGGEQYF.

This clonotype was seen more than once but under ten times. The V gene is TRBV2, the J gene TRBJ1-2; D gene unclear. From germline, CDR1 is SNHLY and CDR2 FYNNEI. This CDR3 region has 13 residues. Deletions cut 7 bases from V and 6 bases from J, with 15 bases between. The DNA of the CDR3 is TGTGCCAGCAAAATGATCGTGGGCGATGGCTACACCTTC. It yields the protein CASKMIVGDGYTF.

This clonotype was detected a few times. The chain employs TRBV12-3 or TRBV12-4 and TRBJ1-6, with D unresolved. Trimming cost V 0 bases and J 10 bases, with 13 bases left between them. The CDR3 totals 15 residues. CDR3 bases: TGTGCCAGCAGTTTAGCGAGGCCCAACGTCTCACCCCTCCACTTT. This sequence encodes CASSLARPNVSPLHF.

This chain uses TRBV12-3 or TRBV12-4 with TRBJ2-6, with D possibly matching TRBD2 (5 bases). The CDR3 contains 15 residues. V was trimmed by 5 bases and J by 2 bases, leaving 10 bases between them. CDR3 bases: TGTGCCAGCAGTATCGGGGTCGCTGGGGCCAACGTCCTGACTTTC. Amino acids: CASSIGVAGANVLTF.

The chain uses TRBV5-1 and TRBJ2-3; the D gene could be TRBD1 or TRBD2 (5 bases each). The CDR3 covers 16 residues. V was trimmed by 4 bases and J by 2 bases, leaving 17 bases between them. Germline CDR1 and CDR2: SGHRS and YFSETQ. The CDR3 sequence: CASSVAVGEYTDTQYF. The CDR3 DNA follows: TGCGCCAGCAGCGTGGCTGTGGGGGAGTACACAGATACGCAGTATTTT.

V usage is TRBV10-3 and J usage is TRBJ2-5, with unresolved D. CDR1 and CDR2 from the germline V gene are ENHRY and SYGVKD. Trimming removed 0 bases from V and 4 bases from J, with 3 bases in between. The CDR3 is 12 amino acids. Here the CDR3 reads CAISESTETQYF. CDR3 nucleotide sequence: TGTGCCATCAGTGAGTCGACAGAGACCCAGTACTTC.

This chain uses TRBV12-3 or TRBV12-4 with TRBJ1-5; 7 bases align to TRBD1. The CDR3 sequence is 13 residues long. V was pared by 6 bases and J by 6 bases, with 5 bases of the junction left unmatched. The CDR3 nucleotides read TGTGCCAGCAGGCACAGGGGAGGTCAGCCCCAGCATTTT. The encoded protein is CASRHRGGQPQHF.

This clonotype appeared a few times. The chain recombines TRBV12-3 or TRBV12-4 with TRBJ2-7, with TRBD2 matching over 8 bases. The CDR3 has 15 residues. V was clipped by 3 bases and J by 3 bases; unmatched bases: 7. CDR3 DNA sequence: TGTGCCAGCAGTTTCGGCGGCGGGGGGTTCTACGAGCAGTACTTC. Protein: CASSFGGGGFYEQYF.

Ten or more counts support this clonotype. This chain links TRBV5-6 with TRBJ2-1; D remains unclear. Germline V gene lookup returns CDR1 SGHDT and CDR2 YYEEEE. This CDR3 has 15 residues. Trimming left V 2 bases short and J 7 bases short, with 16 bases between. CDR3 in amino acids: CASSFEEYSPNEQFF. The DNA of the CDR3 is TGTGCCAGCAGCTTTGAGGAGTATAGCCCAAATGAGCAGTTCTTC.

This clonotype was observed many times. This chain uses TRBV11-1 with TRBJ1-1; D ambiguous. In germline, CDR1 is SGHAT, CDR2 FQDESV (reference sequence). Deletions cut 8 bases from V and 1 base from J, with 8 bases between. The length of the CDR3 is 12 residues. The CDR3 nucleotides are TGTGCCAGCGTCCCGCAGAACACTGAAGCTTTCTTT. Amino acid sequence: CASVPQNTEAFF.

The J gene is TRBJ2-2, the V gene TRBV3-1, with D uncertain. With 2 bases removed from V and 0 bases from J, the gap between germline ends came to 4 bases. CDR3 size: 14 residues. Germline assignment: CDR1 LGHDT and CDR2 YNNKEL (reference sequence). The CDR3 region is CASSQQTNTGELFF. As DNA, the CDR3 is TGTGCCAGCAGCCAACAGACGAACACCGGGGAGCTGTTTTTT.

The chain joins TRBV15 to TRBJ2-5; possible D gene TRBD2, 6 bases. Germline V gives CDR1 LNHNV, CDR2 YYDKDF (reference sequence). This CDR3 has 15 amino acids. Trimming cost V 4 bases and J 0 bases, with 12 bases left between them. In DNA form, the CDR3 reads TGTGCCACCAGCACAATACCGGGGGACCAAGAGACCCAGTACTTC. It codes for CATSTIPGDQETQYF.

This clonotype appeared a few times. The V gene is TRBV7-6, the J gene TRBJ2-2, with no clear D. The CDR3 covers 15 residues. Trimming removed 2 bases from V and 7 bases from J, with 14 bases in between. Germline V lookup: CDR1 SGHVS, CDR2 FNYEAQ. The CDR3: CASSLTAIFIGELFF. CDR3 coding DNA: TGTGCCAGCAGCTTAACTGCTATCTTCATCGGGGAGCTGTTTTTT.

J is TRBJ2-5 and V is TRBV7-9, with TRBD2 identical over 10 bases. CDR3 length: 15 residues. Germline CDR1 is SEHNR and CDR2 is FQNEAQ (reference sequence). V was pared by 2 bases and J by 5 bases, with 5 bases of the junction left unmatched. For the CDR3, the DNA is TGTGCCAGCAGCTTATACCGGACTAGCGGTGAGACCCAGTACTTC. Its protein is CASSLYRTSGETQYF.

This clonotype was observed a handful of times. This CDR3 is CASSPFKGSYNEQFF. Written as DNA, the CDR3 is TGTGCCAGCAGCCCCTTCAAAGGCTCCTACAATGAGCAGTTCTTC. The chain carries TRBV7-2 and TRBJ2-1; D gene unclear. The ends were cut back, 5 bases at V and 0 bases at J, with 11 bases in the middle. The germline gives CDR1 SGHTA, CDR2 FQGNSA. The CDR3 spans 15 residues.

The chain is built from TRBV25-1 and TRBJ1-1; weak D call: TRBD1 (5 bases). With 1 base removed from V and 0 bases from J, the gap between germline ends came to 12 bases. Germline loops: CDR1 MGHDK, CDR2 SYGVNS. This CDR3 spans 16 amino acids. The chain's CDR3 is CASSESGKGLNTEAFF. The CDR3 DNA reads as TGTGCCAGCAGTGAATCGGGAAAGGGGCTGAACACTGAAGCTTTCTTT.